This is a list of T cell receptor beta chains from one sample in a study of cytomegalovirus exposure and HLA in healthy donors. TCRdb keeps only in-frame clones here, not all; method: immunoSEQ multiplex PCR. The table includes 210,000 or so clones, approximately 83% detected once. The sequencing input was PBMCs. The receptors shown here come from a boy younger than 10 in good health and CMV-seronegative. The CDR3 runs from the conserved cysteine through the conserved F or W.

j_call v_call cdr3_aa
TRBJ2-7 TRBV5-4 CASSLDGGNPKNEQYF
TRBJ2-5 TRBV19 CASSIGREWETQYF
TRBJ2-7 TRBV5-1 CASSLYRGADEQYF
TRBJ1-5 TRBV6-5 CASSRDRGDQPQHF
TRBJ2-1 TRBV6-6 CASSPTDREWYNEQFF
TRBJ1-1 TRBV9 CASSVADNTEAFF
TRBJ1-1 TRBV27 CASSTLQGMENTEAFF
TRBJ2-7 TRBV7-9 CASSLGIAGAGEQYF
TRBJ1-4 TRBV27 CASSHGTGGEKLFF
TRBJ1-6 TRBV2 CAIPVSSYNSPLHF
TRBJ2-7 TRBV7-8 CASSSTEVLALGEQYF
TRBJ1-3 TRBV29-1 CSVVDRASSGNTIYF
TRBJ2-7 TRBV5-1 CASSLTSGAYEQYF
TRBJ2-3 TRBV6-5 CASSYGESTDTQYF
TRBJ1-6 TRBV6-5 CASSASTGGKSPLHF